One and the same sample provided the 11 T cell receptor beta chains below, sequenced in a study of cytomegalovirus exposure and HLA in healthy donors (TCRdb year 2017). The library came from the immunoSEQ multiplex PCR assay. A mixture of 60 forward primers for TCR Vbeta segments and 13 reverse primers for TCR Jbeta segments was used in the multiplex PCR. Here the immuneACCESS table is served through TCRdb, limited to in-frame sequences with V and J called. Missing clones are a known gap in these copies; in checked studies unresolved V genes cover under half, and the rest lacks a known reason. This sample lists roughly 170,000 clones; 70% to 90% were detected once. 4.8% of the sample is held by the ten biggest clonotypes. Sample: PBMCs. These receptors all come from a girl aged 5 to 17 in good health and CMV-seropositive.

This chain links TRBV7-9 with TRBJ2-7, with D maybe TRBD2 (6 bases). CDR1 is SEHNR and CDR2 is FQNEAQ in the germline V gene (reference sequence). The CDR3 loop spans 17 amino acids. The V and J ends lost 1 base and 0 bases respectively, with 16 bases between them. Here the CDR3 DNA reads TGTGCCAGCAGCTTAGGGTTACGCGGGGAACACTCCTACGAGCAGTACTTC. It yields the protein CASSLGLRGEHSYEQYF. Variable domain in full (rest from reference TRBV7-9 and TRBJ2-7): DTGVSQNPRHKITKRGQNVTFRCDPISEHNRLYWYRQTLGQGPEFLTYFQNEAQLEKSRLLSDRFSAERPKGSFSTLEIQRTEQGDSAMYLCASSLGLRGEHSYEQYFGPGTRLTVT.

V usage is TRBV21-1 and J usage is TRBJ1-2. TRBV21-1 is designated a pseudogene. The CDR3 is 15 residues long. CDR3 sequence: CASRGHGGDKYGYTF. Here the CDR3 DNA reads TGTGCCAGCAGAGGGCATGGGGGGGACAAGTATGGCTACACCTTC.

CDR3 sequence (DNA): TGTGCCAGCAGTCAAGACAGAAACACCGGGGAGCTGTTTTTT. Translating gives CASSQDRNTGELFF. The gene calls are TRBV7-3 and TRBJ2-2; D is possibly TRBD1 (5 bases). This CDR3 is built from 14 residues. Germline-derived CDR1 and CDR2 are SGHTA and FQGTGA. Trimming took off 6 bases at V and 2 bases at J, with 10 bases between the two ends.

This chain uses TRBV6-1 with TRBJ2-2; D gene uncertain. The CDR3 has 14 amino acids. Germline assignment: CDR1 MNHNS and CDR2 SASEGT. Trimming stripped 1 base from V and 2 bases from J, with 5 bases between. CDR3 residues: CASSEVRNTGELFF. The CDR3 nucleotides read TGTGCCAGCAGTGAAGTTAGAAACACCGGGGAGCTGTTTTTT.

The V and J genes are TRBV9 and TRBJ2-7, with 8 bases identical to TRBD1. Germline CDR1 is SGDLS and CDR2 is YYNGEE. After removal of 1 base from V and 2 bases from J, the junction contained 5 bases not matched to a gene. The CDR3 runs to 15 residues. In DNA, the CDR3 is TGTGCCAGCAGCGTAAACGACAGGGGCGCCTACGAGCAGTACTTC. Translated, it gives CASSVNDRGAYEQYF.

The chain joins TRBV10-3 to TRBJ2-3; 9 bases align to TRBD2. J was trimmed by 5 bases and V by 0 bases; bases with no gene match: 3. Germline CDR1 ENHRY, CDR2 SYGVKD. The CDR3 is 15 residues long. CDR3 sequence (DNA): TGTGCCATCAGTGAGTCGGTAGCGGGGGTAGATACGCAGTATTTT. Its translation: CAISESVAGVDTQYF.

This clone was seen a few times. The chain links TRBV28 to TRBJ2-1, with a possible D match to TRBD1 (6 bases). Germline V CDR1 and CDR2: MDHEN, SYDVKM. Trimming cost V 6 bases and J 4 bases, with 19 bases left between them. This CDR3 contains 16 residues. The CDR3 coding sequence is TGTGCCAGCAGACGAACCCGGGACACGAAATACAATGAGCAGTTCTTC. Protein product: CASRRTRDTKYNEQFF.

This clone was recorded only once. The J gene is TRBJ2-2, the V gene TRBV10-1, with 8 bases matching TRBD1. Trimming cost V 7 bases and J 3 bases; bases outside gene matches: 4. The CDR3 runs 14 residues. The V gene's germline CDR1 is WNHNN and CDR2 SYGVQD (reference sequence). CDR3 region: CASTPGQDTGELFF. The CDR3 DNA is TGCGCCAGCACCCCGGGACAGGACACCGGGGAGCTGTTTTTT.

The chain is built from TRBV6-5 and TRBJ2-1; 12 positions match TRBD2. Germline V gives CDR1 MNHEY, CDR2 SVGAGI. V shed 6 bases, J shed 7 bases, and the junction held 7 bases outside the gene matches. CDR3 length: 15 amino acids. The chain's CDR3 is CASRNGLAGRNEQFF. DNA for the CDR3: TGTGCCAGCAGAAACGGACTAGCGGGGCGGAATGAGCAGTTCTTC.

The chain recombines TRBV18 with TRBJ2-5; a weak D match, TRBD2 (6 bases). Germline CDR1 and CDR2: KGHSH and LQKENI. The CDR3 length is 14 residues. V lost 3 bases, J lost 1 base, and 9 bases lay in between. The CDR3 is CASSPPGLQETQYF. CDR3 in DNA: TGTGCCAGCTCACCCCCGGGACTCCAAGAGACCCAGTACTTC.

The chain uses TRBV15 and TRBJ2-7; 8 bases match TRBD2. Per germline, CDR1 LNHNV and CDR2 YYDKDF (reference sequence). The CDR3 extends over 14 amino acids. J lost 2 bases, V lost 5 bases, and 5 bases had no gene match. CDR3 sequence (DNA): TGTGCCACCAGCGTTCGGGGGGGCCCCTACGAGCAGTACTTC. It specifies CATSVRGGPYEQYF.